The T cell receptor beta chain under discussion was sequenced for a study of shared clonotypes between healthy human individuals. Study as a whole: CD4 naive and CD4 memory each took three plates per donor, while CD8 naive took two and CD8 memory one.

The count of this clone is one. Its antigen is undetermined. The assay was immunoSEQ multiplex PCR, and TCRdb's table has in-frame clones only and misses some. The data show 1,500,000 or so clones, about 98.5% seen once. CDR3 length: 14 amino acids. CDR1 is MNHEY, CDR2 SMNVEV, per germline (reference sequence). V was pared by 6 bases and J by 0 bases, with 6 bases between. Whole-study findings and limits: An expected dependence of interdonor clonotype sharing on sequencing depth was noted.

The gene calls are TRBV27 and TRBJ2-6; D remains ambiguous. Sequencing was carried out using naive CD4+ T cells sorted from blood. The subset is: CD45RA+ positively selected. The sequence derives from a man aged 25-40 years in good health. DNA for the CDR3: TGTGCCAGCAGCCAACCCTCTGGGGCCAACGTCCTGACTTTC. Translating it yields CASSQPSGANVLTF.